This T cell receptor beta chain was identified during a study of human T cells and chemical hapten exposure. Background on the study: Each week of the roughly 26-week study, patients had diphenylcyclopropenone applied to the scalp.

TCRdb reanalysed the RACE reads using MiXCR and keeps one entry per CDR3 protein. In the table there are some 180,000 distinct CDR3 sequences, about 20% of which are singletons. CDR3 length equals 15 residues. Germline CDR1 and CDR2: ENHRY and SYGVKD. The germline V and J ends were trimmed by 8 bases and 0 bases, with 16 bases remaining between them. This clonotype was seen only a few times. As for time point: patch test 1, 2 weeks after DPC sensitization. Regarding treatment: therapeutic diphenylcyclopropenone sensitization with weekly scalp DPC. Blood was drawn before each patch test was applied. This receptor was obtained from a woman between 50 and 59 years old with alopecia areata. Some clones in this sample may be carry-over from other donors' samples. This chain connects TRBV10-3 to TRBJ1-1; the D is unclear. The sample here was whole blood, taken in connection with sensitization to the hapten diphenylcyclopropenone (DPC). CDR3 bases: TGTGCCATCGTTAAGGACGGAAAGATGAACACTGAAGCTTTCTTT. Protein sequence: CAIVKDGKMNTEAFF.